One sample yielded the 9 T cell receptor beta chains listed below, sequenced in a study of cytomegalovirus exposure and HLA in healthy donors. Use of 60 Vbeta and 13 Jbeta primers characterized the PCR. The data were produced by immunoSEQ multiplex PCR, yet TCRdb's version contains in-frame clones alone and is incomplete. The sample shows around 91,000 clones, over 65% of them seen only once. The sequenced sample consisted of PBMCs. The receptors were sampled from a middle-aged woman in good health and CMV-seropositive.

The genes are TRBV5-1 and TRBJ2-3; TRBD2 is a possible D gene (6 bases). Germline V gives CDR1 SGHRS, CDR2 YFSETQ. Trimming pared 0 bases from V and 8 bases from J, leaving 13 bases between. This CDR3 contains 14 residues. The DNA for the CDR3 is TGCGCCAGCAGCTTGGGAACTAGCCACATTACGCAGTATTTT. Protein product: CASSLGTSHITQYF.

The J gene is TRBJ2-1, the V gene TRBV27, with TRBD1 matching 11 bases. Germline-derived CDR1 and CDR2 are MNHEY and SMNVEV (reference sequence). The CDR3 is 14 residues long. With V trimmed by 10 bases and J by 5 bases, 7 bases remained unmatched. Written as DNA, the CDR3 is TGTGCCACTACCGGGACAGGGGGGCACAATGAGCAGTTCTTC. Amino acids: CATTGTGGHNEQFF.

Worth noting for this clone: The sample has other DNA sequences that encode this CDR3 too. The chain links TRBV7-9 to TRBJ2-7; 8 bases match TRBD1. Per germline, CDR1 SEHNR and CDR2 FQNEAQ (reference sequence). The CDR3 is made up of 13 amino acids. The ends lost 5 bases at V and 5 bases at J; junction bases unmatched: 5. CDR3 DNA sequence: TGTGCCAGCAGCCTCGGACAGGGCAACGAGCAGTACTTC. Its protein product is CASSLGQGNEQYF.

The chain combines TRBV5-1 with TRBJ2-2; D gene uncertain. Germline values: CDR1 SGHRS, CDR2 YFSETQ. The CDR3 covers 15 residues. Trimming removed 0 bases from V and 6 bases from J, with 12 bases in between. The CDR3 bases are TGCGCCAGCAGCTTGGAAGCAGGCCCTCCCGGGGAGCTGTTTTTT. It encodes CASSLEAGPPGELFF.

The chain joins TRBV7-9 to TRBJ1-1, with no clear D. The germline CDR1 and CDR2 sequences are SEHNR and FQNEAQ (reference sequence). The CDR3 consists of 18 residues. With 5 bases removed from V and 0 bases from J, the gap between germline ends came to 22 bases. The chain's CDR3 is CASSTPFGRGSMNTEAFF. As DNA, the CDR3 is TGTGCCAGCAGCACCCCTTTTGGGCGTGGAAGCATGAACACTGAAGCTTTCTTT. The full variable domain, completed using reference TRBV7-9 and TRBJ1-1, is DTGVSQNPRHKITKRGQNVTFRCDPISEHNRLYWYRQTLGQGPEFLTYFQNEAQLEKSRLLSDRFSAERPKGSFSTLEIQRTEQGDSAMYLCASSTPFGRGSMNTEAFFGQGTRLTVV.

This chain joins TRBV7-6 and TRBJ2-2; D is uncertain. The germline gives CDR1 SGHVS, CDR2 FNYEAQ. Trimming took off 5 bases at V and 5 bases at J, with 6 bases between the two ends. The CDR3 spans 12 residues. The CDR3 sequence is CASSILTGELFF. The CDR3 region has the DNA TGTGCCAGCAGCATTCTGACCGGGGAGCTGTTTTTT.

This clone was seen more than once but under ten times. The chain links TRBV4-3 to TRBJ1-1; D may be TRBD1 (6 bases). The CDR3 has 16 amino acids. V dropped 2 bases and J dropped 6 bases, with 19 bases sitting between them. Per the germline V gene, CDR1 is LGHNA and CDR2 is YSLEER. As DNA, the CDR3 is TGCGCCAGCAGCCAATTAGGAGGGGGGGCGCTCTCTGAAGCTTTCTTT. Residues: CASSQLGGGALSEAFF.

The chain carries TRBV9 and TRBJ2-7; possibly TRBD1 for D (6 bases). Trimming took 2 bases from V and 0 from J, leaving 12 bases between them. Germline values: CDR1 SGDLS, CDR2 YYNGEE. The CDR3 totals 15 residues. CDR3: CASSVTWTVSYEQYF. CDR3 bases: TGTGCCAGCAGCGTGACCTGGACAGTCTCCTACGAGCAGTACTTC.

The V gene is TRBV19, the J gene TRBJ2-7, with 7 bases lining up with TRBD2. The germline V gene has CDR1 LNHDA and CDR2 SQIVND (reference sequence). The V segment lost 3 bases and the J segment 6 bases; nucleotides outside the gene matches: 11. The CDR3 sequence is 15 residues long. The CDR3 DNA reads as TGTGCCAGTAGTATCGGGAGGATGGCCTTCGGCGAGCAGTACTTC. As protein: CASSIGRMAFGEQYF. Full variable domain (remainder filled in from reference TRBV19 and TRBJ2-7): DGGITQSPKYLFRKEGQNVTLSCEQNLNHDAMYWYRQDPGQGLRLIYYSQIVNDFQKGDIAEGYSVSREKKESFPLTVTSAQKNPTAFYLCASSIGRMAFGEQYFGPGTRLTVT.